The T cell receptor beta chain under discussion was sequenced for a study of cytomegalovirus exposure and HLA in healthy donors. Vbeta (60) and Jbeta (13) primers were used in the PCR. Measured with immunoSEQ multiplex PCR; TCRdb has only the in-frame clones, and not every one. This sample has 200,000 to 250,000 clones, with about 80% found just once. Germline-derived CDR1 and CDR2 are LNHDA and SQIVND (reference sequence). Unmatched junction bases numbered 5, after V lost 5 bases and J lost 4 bases. The CDR3 totals 14 residues. Samples came from healthy bone marrow donors. Sequenced material: PBMCs. The chain carries TRBV19 and TRBJ1-5; 7 bases agree with TRBD1. The receptor was derived from a woman in her sixties or seventies in good health and CMV-seropositive. The CDR3 nucleotides read TGTGCCAGTAGTCCGACAGGGATTAATCAGCCCCAGCATTTT. Amino acid sequence: CASSPTGINQPQHF. The full variable domain, with the rest looked up from reference TRBV19 and TRBJ1-5, is DGGITQSPKYLFRKEGQNVTLSCEQNLNHDAMYWYRQDPGQGLRLIYYSQIVNDFQKGDIAEGYSVSREKKESFPLTVTSAQKNPTAFYLCASSPTGINQPQHFGDGTRLSIL.